One sample yielded the 9 T cell receptor beta chains listed below, sequenced in a study of T cells in Graves' hyperthyroidism and ophthalmopathy. The CDR3 regions of TCR beta were amplified from RNA transcripts. The HTBI set primed first-round TCR CDR3 RT-PCR. TCRdb used MiXCR to reprocess the multiplex PCR reads, holding one entry per CDR3 protein. The sample shows fewer than 350,000 distinct CDR3 sequences, roughly 15% of them seen only once. What was sequenced was blood. The receptors derive from a woman between 45 and 65 years old with Graves' hyperthyroidism that later progressed to Graves' ophthalmopathy.

This clonotype was seen at least ten times. V is TRBV12-3 or TRBV12-4 and J is TRBJ2-2; 10 bases are shared with TRBD1. This CDR3 has 16 amino acids. The trim removed 4 bases at V and 5 bases at J, leaving 7 bases unmatched. The CDR3, as DNA: TGTGCCAGCAGTTCACCAGGGACAGGGGAAACCGGGGAGCTGTTTTTT. Translating it yields CASSSPGTGETGELFF.

This clonotype was found many times. The V gene is TRBV12-3 or TRBV12-4, the J gene TRBJ1-5; 7 bases are shared with TRBD1. The CDR3 runs to 15 residues. Unmatched junction bases numbered 9, after V lost 6 bases and J lost 4 bases. The CDR3 is CASSLDRVYNQPQHF. The CDR3 bases are TGTGCCAGCAGCCTTGACAGGGTGTATAATCAGCCCCAGCATTTT.

In its sample, this clonotype was seen many times. The chain links TRBV12-3 or TRBV12-4 to TRBJ1-2; D is ambiguous. V lost 4 bases to trimming and J lost 8 bases, with 11 bases between them. The CDR3 spans 12 residues. This CDR3 reads CASSYRAEGYTF. For the CDR3, the DNA is TGTGCCAGCAGTTACCGGGCGGAGGGCTACACCTTC.

In its sample, this clonotype was seen a few times. The chain couples TRBV3-1 to TRBJ2-7; TRBD2 agrees at 8 bases. Germline-derived CDR1 and CDR2 are LGHDT and YNNKEL (reference sequence). J gave up 2 bases and V 0 bases, and 9 bases lay outside the gene matches. The CDR3 covers 17 residues. The CDR3 DNA reads as TGTGCCAGCAGCCAAGATCACCCTAGCGGGTATCCCTACGAGCAGTACTTC. As protein: CASSQDHPSGYPYEQYF.

This clonotype has ten or more counts. This chain uses TRBV6-1 with TRBJ1-1; D is ambiguous. Looked up from germline, CDR1 is MNHNS and CDR2 is SASEGT. Trimming removed 9 bases at V and 1 base at J, with 15 bases between. The CDR3 length is 14 residues. The CDR3 reads CASSVLRGNTEAFF. CDR3 in DNA: TGTGCCAGTTCGGTCCTTCGGGGGAACACTGAAGCTTTCTTT.

CDR3 in amino acids: CASSTPGTLSNQPQHF. The CDR3 nucleotides read TGTGCCAGTAGTACTCCCGGGACACTTAGCAATCAGCCCCAGCATTTT. J is TRBJ1-5 and V is TRBV19, with D possibly being TRBD1 (6 bases). Germline V gene data show CDR1 as LNHDA and CDR2 as SQIVND (reference sequence). Trimming pared 4 bases from V and 0 bases from J, leaving 13 bases between. The CDR3 has 16 residues.

This clonotype has only a few counts. This sequence may be a read error, since a much larger clone differs from it by one base. The rearrangement joins TRBV28 to TRBJ2-2; D is unresolved. Trimming took off 8 bases at V and 7 bases at J, with 11 bases between the two ends. Germline V lookup: CDR1 MDHEN, CDR2 SYDVKM. The CDR3 is 12 residues long. The DNA for the CDR3 is TGTGCCAGCGGTTCTAAAATCGGGGAGCTGTTTTTT. Translation gives CASGSKIGELFF.

This clonotype has a count of ten or more. Here the CDR3 DNA reads TGTGCCAGCAGGCTCGGACAGGGGGCTGGCTACACCTTC. It translates to CASRLGQGAGYTF. V usage is TRBV6-2 or TRBV6-3 and J usage is TRBJ1-2; the match to TRBD1 covers 11 bases. The junction had 4 bases not matched to a gene; V was cut back by 6 bases and J by 7 bases. Germline assignment: CDR1 MNHEY and CDR2 SVGEGT. The CDR3 has 13 residues.

The sample holds many counts of this clonotype. CDR3 nucleotides: TGTGCCAGCAGTTTAGGCGGAGGTCCCTATGGCTACACCTTC. It yields the protein CASSLGGGPYGYTF. The chain links TRBV12-3 or TRBV12-4 to TRBJ1-2, with D unresolved. The CDR3 runs to 14 residues. V was trimmed by 1 base and J by 4 bases, leaving 10 bases between them.